These T cell receptor beta chains were read from a single sample in a study of cytomegalovirus exposure and HLA in healthy donors. Sequenced by immunoSEQ multiplex PCR; TCRdb stores in-frame clones only, minus some. This sample has under 95,000 clones, with approximately 76% found just once. The sample comprised PBMCs. The source is a man younger than 45 in good health and CMV-seropositive. Both conserved end residues are part of each CDR3. The D gene is left open where the match is weak. Only some rows state a clone size, as once, few, many or a class for expanded clones.

abundance	d_gene	v_gene	j_gene	CDR3nt	CDR3aa
once	NA	TRBV5-6	TRBJ2-5	TGTGCCAGCAGCTCGGGAGCCTCGAGCCAAGAGACCCAGTACTTC	CASSSGASSQETQYF
NA	NA	TRBV9	TRBJ2-5	TGTGCCAGCAGCACCAGACAAGCAGGGGAGACCCAGTACTTC	CASSTRQAGETQYF
NA	TRBD1	TRBV6-5	TRBJ2-2	TGTGCCAGCAGTCCCGGACAGGGTACAGGGGAGCTGTTTTTT	CASSPGQGTGELFF
NA	TRBD1	TRBV28	TRBJ2-3	TGTGCCAGCAGCACCCGCGGGCAGGGGGTTCTCACAGATACGCAGTATTTT	CASSTRGQGVLTDTQYF
NA	NA	TRBV4-3	TRBJ2-7	TGCGCCAGCAGCCAAGACAGGGATCCCCGTTACGAGCAGTACTTC	CASSQDRDPRYEQYF
once	NA	TRBV6-1	TRBJ1-6	TGTGCCAGCAGTGAAGAGGGGAATTCACCCCTCCACTTT	CASSEEGNSPLHF
NA	NA	TRBV7-9	TRBJ1-3	TGTGCCAGCAGCTTATGGGACATGGTTTCTGGAAACACCATATATTTT	CASSLWDMVSGNTIYF
NA	NA	TRBV27	TRBJ2-3	TGTGCCAGCAGTTTATCACTAGCTACAGATACGCAGTATTTT	CASSLSLATDTQYF
NA	TRBD1	TRBV18	TRBJ1-2	TGTGCCAGCTCACCAGACAGGGGTCATAGTGGCTATGGCTACACCTTC	CASSPDRGHSGYGYTF
NA	TRBD2	TRBV2	TRBJ2-7	TGTGCCAGCAGTCATCAGGCGGGAGGGGTCTACGAGCAGTACTTC	CASSHQAGGVYEQYF
NA	TRBD1	TRBV5-4	TRBJ2-7	TGTGCCAGCAGCCCAGGGGGCACATACGAGCAGTACTTC	CASSPGGTYEQYF
NA	TRBD1	TRBV10-3	TRBJ2-5	TGTGCCATCAGTGACCCCCACGAGGGGGCCGAGACCCAGTACTTC	CAISDPHEGAETQYF
NA	TRBD1	TRBV7-2	TRBJ2-5	TGTGCCAGCAGCCGCTCCCGGGACAGCATGATCCAGTACTTC	CASSRSRDSMIQYF
NA	NA	TRBV7-2	TRBJ2-7	TGTGCCAGCAGCCAAATTTTCGGACAGAACTACGAGCAGTACTTC	CASSQIFGQNYEQYF
NA	TRBD1	TRBV9	TRBJ2-7	TGTGCCAGCAAAGGGACAGAAGGCGAGCAGTACTTC	CASKGTEGEQYF
NA	NA	TRBV28	TRBJ2-1	TGTGCCAGCAGTTTAATAAACAGTGAAGACAATGAGCAGTTCTTC	CASSLINSEDNEQFF
NA	TRBD1	TRBV15	TRBJ1-5	TGTGCCACCAGCAGAGATCGGCCGGGACAGGGAACGGATCAGCCCCAGCATTTT	CATSRDRPGQGTDQPQHF
once	TRBD2	TRBV4-2	TRBJ2-1	TGTGCCAGCAGCCAAGAGGGTCCCACTAGCGGGACCTACAATGAGCAGTTCTTC	CASSQEGPTSGTYNEQFF
NA	TRBD2	TRBV6-5	TRBJ2-3	TGTGCCAGCAGTCCTAGCGGAGTCACAGATACGCAGTATTTT	CASSPSGVTDTQYF
NA	TRBD2	TRBV7-9	TRBJ2-5	TGTGCCAGCAGCCCGGCGACTAGCGGGATTCAGGAGACCCAGTACTTC	CASSPATSGIQETQYF
few	NA	TRBV19	TRBJ1-3	TGTGCCAGTAGTATGCAGGTCCGGACTGGAAACACCATATATTTT	CASSMQVRTGNTIYF
NA	TRBD1	TRBV5-8	TRBJ2-1	TGTGCCAGCAGCGGGGGGACAGGGATCGGGAATGAGCAGTTCTTC	CASSGGTGIGNEQFF
NA	NA	TRBV4-1	TRBJ2-7	TGCGCCAGCAGCGAGAGACTAGGCCCCGCGGAGCAGTACTTC	CASSERLGPAEQYF
NA	TRBD2	TRBV2	TRBJ2-5	TGTGCCAGCAGTCGGACTAGCGGGGGCCCAGCCGCCACCCAGTACTTC	CASSRTSGGPAATQYF
NA	NA	TRBV7-2	TRBJ1-2	TGTGCCAGCAGCTTGAGCGGGGCTCACTATGGCTACACCTTC	CASSLSGAHYGYTF
NA	TRBD1	TRBV28	TRBJ1-4	TGTGCCAGCAGTCCACGGGGACAGGGGGCCTGGAGTGAAAAACTGTTTTTT	CASSPRGQGAWSEKLFF
few	TRBD1	TRBV4-1	TRBJ1-1	TGCGCCAGCAGCCTAGGACAGGGGAACACTGAAGCTTTCTTT	CASSLGQGNTEAFF
NA	TRBD2	TRBV29-1	TRBJ2-4	TGCAGCGTTGCCCGGCGGGAGAGAAACATTCAGTACTTC	CSVARRERNIQYF
NA	TRBD2	TRBV7-2	TRBJ2-7	TGTGCCAGCAGCCCTGGGGGGGTTACCTACGAGCAGTACTTC	CASSPGGVTYEQYF
once	TRBD2	TRBV20-1	TRBJ2-1	TGCAGTGCTAAACTAGCGGAGGGGCAGTTCTTC	CSAKLAEGQFF
NA	NA	TRBV18	TRBJ1-5	TGTGCCAGCTCACCTTCCGGCGGGACTCAGCCCCAGCATTTT	CASSPSGGTQPQHF
NA	NA	TRBV18	TRBJ1-1	TGTGCCAGCTCACCACTTGGACACCCGAACACTGAAGCTTTCTTT	CASSPLGHPNTEAFF
NA	NA	TRBV27	TRBJ1-5	TGTGCCAGCAGTTGGACAGCTAATCAGCCCCAGCATTTT	CASSWTANQPQHF
once	TRBD1	TRBV19	TRBJ1-2	TGTGCCAGTAGTATCCCTCGAATCCAGGGGGCGTATGGCTACACCTTC	CASSIPRIQGAYGYTF
many	NA	TRBV6-6	TRBJ1-1	TGTGCCAGCAGACAAATCGATCGAGAAGCTTTCTTT	CASRQIDREAFF
NA	TRBD1	TRBV9	TRBJ1-6	TGTGCCAGCAGCGAGGGACAGGGGTTCGGGTCCCTCCACTTT	CASSEGQGFGSLHF
NA	TRBD1	TRBV5-4	TRBJ2-6	TGTGCCAGCAGCTTGAACAGGGGGCTTGGGGGGGCCAACGTCCTGACTTTC	CASSLNRGLGGANVLTF
NA	NA	TRBV7-9	TRBJ2-1	TGTGCCAGCAGCTTAGTCCAGACTATGTACAATGAGCAGTTCTTC	CASSLVQTMYNEQFF
once	NA	TRBV6-5	TRBJ1-5	TGTGCCAGCAGCCCAGCCGGGGGGGCGTATCAGCCCCAGCATTTT	CASSPAGGAYQPQHF
NA	NA	TRBV15	TRBJ2-2	TGTGCCACCAGCAGAGGCCGAGGTCAGACCGGGGAGCTGTTTTTT	CATSRGRGQTGELFF
NA	TRBD1	TRBV30	TRBJ2-7	TGTGCCTGGAGAGGAGGGGACAGGGGGCCTCACGAGCAGTACTTC	CAWRGGDRGPHEQYF
NA	TRBD2	TRBV11-2	TRBJ2-7	TGTGCCAGCAGCCTCCTACTAGCGGGAGATACCTACGAGCAGTACTTC	CASSLLLAGDTYEQYF
NA	NA	TRBV11-2	TRBJ2-1	TGTGCCAGCAGCGCTCGGACACCTACCTCCTACAATGAGCAGTTCTTC	CASSARTPTSYNEQFF
NA	NA	TRBV4-2	TRBJ1-1	TGTGCCAGCAGCCAAGATTATACTGAAGCTTTCTTT	CASSQDYTEAFF
NA	NA	TRBV29-1	TRBJ2-1	TGCAGCGTTGAATTCGCAGGCTACAATGAGCAGTTCTTC	CSVEFAGYNEQFF
NA	TRBD1	TRBV4-1	TRBJ1-5	TGCGCCAGCAGCCAAGGTCCGACAGGGGGCGATCAGCCCCAGCATTTT	CASSQGPTGGDQPQHF
NA	TRBD2	TRBV13	TRBJ2-1	TGTGCCAGCAGCCCAGGCGGGGGGGGATCCTACAATGAGCAGTTCTTC	CASSPGGGGSYNEQFF